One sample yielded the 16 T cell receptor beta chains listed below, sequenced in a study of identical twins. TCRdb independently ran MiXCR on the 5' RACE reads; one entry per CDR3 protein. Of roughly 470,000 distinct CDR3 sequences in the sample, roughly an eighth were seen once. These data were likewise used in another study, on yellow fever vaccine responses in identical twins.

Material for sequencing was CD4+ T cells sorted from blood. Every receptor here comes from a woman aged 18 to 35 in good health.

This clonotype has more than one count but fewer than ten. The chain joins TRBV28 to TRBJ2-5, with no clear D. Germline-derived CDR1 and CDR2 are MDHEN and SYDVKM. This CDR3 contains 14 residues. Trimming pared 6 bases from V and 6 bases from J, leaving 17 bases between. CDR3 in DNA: TGTGCCAGCAGCCTAAGTTGGGGTAGACAGACCCAGTACTTC. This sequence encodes CASSLSWGRQTQYF.

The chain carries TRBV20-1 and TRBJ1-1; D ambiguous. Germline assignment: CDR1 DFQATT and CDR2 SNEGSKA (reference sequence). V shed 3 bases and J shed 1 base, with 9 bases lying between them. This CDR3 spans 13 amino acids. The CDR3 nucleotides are TGCAGTGCTAGTGGGCTAGCGAACACTGAAGCTTTCTTT. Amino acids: CSASGLANTEAFF.

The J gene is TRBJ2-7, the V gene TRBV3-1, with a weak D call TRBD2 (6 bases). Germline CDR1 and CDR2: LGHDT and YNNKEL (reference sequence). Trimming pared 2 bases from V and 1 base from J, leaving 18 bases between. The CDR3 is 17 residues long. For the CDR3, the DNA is TGTGCCAGCAGCCAATCTACTGGGACTCCCGTTTCCTACGAGCAGTACTTC. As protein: CASSQSTGTPVSYEQYF.

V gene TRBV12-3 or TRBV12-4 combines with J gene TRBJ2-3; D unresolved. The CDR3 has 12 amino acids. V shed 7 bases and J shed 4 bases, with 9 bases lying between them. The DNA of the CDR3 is TGTGCCAGCACCAGATCCCCAGATACGCAGTATTTT. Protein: CASTRSPDTQYF.

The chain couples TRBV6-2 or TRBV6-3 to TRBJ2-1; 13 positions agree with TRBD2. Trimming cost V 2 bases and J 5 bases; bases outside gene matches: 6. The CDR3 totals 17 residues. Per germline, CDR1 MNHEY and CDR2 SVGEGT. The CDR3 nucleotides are TGTGCCAGCAGTTACAAACGACTAGCGGGAGGCCACAATGAGCAGTTCTTC. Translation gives CASSYKRLAGGHNEQFF.

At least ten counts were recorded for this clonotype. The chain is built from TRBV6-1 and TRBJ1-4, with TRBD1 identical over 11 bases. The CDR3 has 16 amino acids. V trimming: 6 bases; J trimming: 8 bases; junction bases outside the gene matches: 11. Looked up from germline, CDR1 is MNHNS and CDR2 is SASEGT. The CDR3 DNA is TGTGCCAGCAGGCCCGGACAGGGGGCTTTAGGCGAAAAACTGTTTTTT. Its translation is CASRPGQGALGEKLFF.

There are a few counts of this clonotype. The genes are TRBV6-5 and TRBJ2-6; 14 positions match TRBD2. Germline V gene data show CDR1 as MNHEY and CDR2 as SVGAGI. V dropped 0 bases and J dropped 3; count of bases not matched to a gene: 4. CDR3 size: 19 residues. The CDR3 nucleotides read TGTGCCAGCAGTTACTCCGGACTAGCGGGGGGATATGGGGCCAACGTCCTGACTTTC. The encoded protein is CASSYSGLAGGYGANVLTF.

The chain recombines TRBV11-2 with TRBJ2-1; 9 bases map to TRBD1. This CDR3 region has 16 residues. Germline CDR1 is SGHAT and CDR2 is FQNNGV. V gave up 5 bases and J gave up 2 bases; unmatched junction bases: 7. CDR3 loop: CASSLRQGGTYNEQFF. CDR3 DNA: TGTGCCAGCAGCCTACGACAGGGGGGAACCTACAATGAGCAGTTCTTC.

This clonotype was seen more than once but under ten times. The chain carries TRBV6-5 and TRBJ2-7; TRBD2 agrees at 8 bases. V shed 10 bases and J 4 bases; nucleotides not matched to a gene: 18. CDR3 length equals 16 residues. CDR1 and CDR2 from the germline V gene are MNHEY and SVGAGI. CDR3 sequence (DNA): TGTGCCACCAAGTTTGGTGACGGGAGGGGTGGGTACGAGCAGTACTTC. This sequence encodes CATKFGDGRGGYEQYF.

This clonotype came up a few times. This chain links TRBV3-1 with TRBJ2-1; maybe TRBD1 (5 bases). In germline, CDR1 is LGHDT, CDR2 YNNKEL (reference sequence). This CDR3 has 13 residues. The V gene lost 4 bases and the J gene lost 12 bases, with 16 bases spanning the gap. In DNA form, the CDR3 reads TGTGCCAGCAGCCGGTTCCAGGGTGCCCTGCAGTTCTTC. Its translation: CASSRFQGALQFF.

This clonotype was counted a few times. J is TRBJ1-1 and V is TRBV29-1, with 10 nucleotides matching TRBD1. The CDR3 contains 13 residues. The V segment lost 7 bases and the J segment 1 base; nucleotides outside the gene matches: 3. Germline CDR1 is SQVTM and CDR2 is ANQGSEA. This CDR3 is CSADRGQNTEAFF. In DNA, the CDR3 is TGCAGCGCAGACAGGGGGCAGAACACTGAAGCTTTCTTT.

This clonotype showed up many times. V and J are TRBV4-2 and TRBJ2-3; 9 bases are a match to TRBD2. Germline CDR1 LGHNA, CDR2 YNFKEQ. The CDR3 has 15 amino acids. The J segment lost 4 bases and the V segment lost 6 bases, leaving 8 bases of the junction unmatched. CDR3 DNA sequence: TGTGCCAGCAGTCCGGCGGGAGGGCCCTCAGATACGCAGTATTTT. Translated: CASSPAGGPSDTQYF.

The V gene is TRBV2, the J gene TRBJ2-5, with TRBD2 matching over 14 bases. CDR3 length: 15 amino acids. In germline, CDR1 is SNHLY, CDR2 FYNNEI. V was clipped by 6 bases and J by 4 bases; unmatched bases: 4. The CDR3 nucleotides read TGTGCCAGCAGGGGACTAGCGGGAGACTCAGAGACCCAGTACTTC. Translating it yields CASRGLAGDSETQYF.

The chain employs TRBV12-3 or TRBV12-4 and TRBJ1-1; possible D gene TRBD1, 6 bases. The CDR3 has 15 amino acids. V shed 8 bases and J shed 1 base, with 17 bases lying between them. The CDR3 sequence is CASSPGVQGNTEAFF. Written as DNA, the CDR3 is TGTGCCAGCTCACCAGGAGTACAGGGGAACACTGAAGCTTTCTTT.

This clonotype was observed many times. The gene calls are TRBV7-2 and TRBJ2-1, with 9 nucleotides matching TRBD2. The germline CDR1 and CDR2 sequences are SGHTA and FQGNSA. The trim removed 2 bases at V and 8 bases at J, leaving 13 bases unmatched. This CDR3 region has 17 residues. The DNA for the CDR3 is TGTGCCAGCAGCTTAAGGCCTAGCGGGATATACCCCCATGAGCAGTTCTTC. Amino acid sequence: CASSLRPSGIYPHEQFF.

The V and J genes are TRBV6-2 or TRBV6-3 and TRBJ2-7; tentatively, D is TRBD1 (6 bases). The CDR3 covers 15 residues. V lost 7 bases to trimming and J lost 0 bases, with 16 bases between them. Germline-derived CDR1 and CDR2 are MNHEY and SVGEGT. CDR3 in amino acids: CASTGDRRSSYEQYF. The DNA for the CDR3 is TGTGCCAGCACCGGCGACAGGCGGAGCTCCTACGAGCAGTACTTC.